This T cell receptor (beta chain) was obtained from a study of CD8+ T cells in alopecia areata. General study points: Lesional scalp displayed greater clonality than normal scalp, most notably in alopecia totalis/universalis.

V lost 5 bases, J lost 2 bases, and 15 bases lay in between. This CDR3 comprises 15 residues. Germline CDR1 and CDR2: MNHEY and SVGAGI. cDNA serving as the sequencing template came from extracted, reverse transcribed RNA. Data came from immunoSEQ multiplex PCR; TCRdb stores just in-frame clones and leaves some out. The table shows about 200,000 clones, with 58% occurring only once. A few counts support this clone. Antigen: not known. The treatment here: oral pan-JAK inhibitor, 5-10 mg twice daily. The chain couples TRBV6-5 to TRBJ1-1; possibly TRBD1 for D (5 bases). The source is a human donor with alopecia areata. Sequenced material: CD4+ T cells sorted from blood, taken at week 24, from a patient treated with tofacitinib. The CDR3 DNA reads as TGTGCCAGCAGTCCTTTGAATCAGGGTAACACTGAAGCTTTCTTT. Residues: CASSPLNQGNTEAFF.